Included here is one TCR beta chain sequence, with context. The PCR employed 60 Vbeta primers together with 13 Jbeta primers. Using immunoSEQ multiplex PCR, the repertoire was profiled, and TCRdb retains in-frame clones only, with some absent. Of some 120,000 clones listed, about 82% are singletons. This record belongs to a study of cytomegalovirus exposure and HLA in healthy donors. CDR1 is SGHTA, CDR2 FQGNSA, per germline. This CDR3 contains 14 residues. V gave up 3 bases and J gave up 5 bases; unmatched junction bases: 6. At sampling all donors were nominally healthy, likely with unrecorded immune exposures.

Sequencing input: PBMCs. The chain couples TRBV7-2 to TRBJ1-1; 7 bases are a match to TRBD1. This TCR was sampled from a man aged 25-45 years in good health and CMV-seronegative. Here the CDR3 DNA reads TGTGCCAGCAGCTTTGACAGGGAGAGGACTGAAGCTTTCTTT. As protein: CASSFDRERTEAFF.